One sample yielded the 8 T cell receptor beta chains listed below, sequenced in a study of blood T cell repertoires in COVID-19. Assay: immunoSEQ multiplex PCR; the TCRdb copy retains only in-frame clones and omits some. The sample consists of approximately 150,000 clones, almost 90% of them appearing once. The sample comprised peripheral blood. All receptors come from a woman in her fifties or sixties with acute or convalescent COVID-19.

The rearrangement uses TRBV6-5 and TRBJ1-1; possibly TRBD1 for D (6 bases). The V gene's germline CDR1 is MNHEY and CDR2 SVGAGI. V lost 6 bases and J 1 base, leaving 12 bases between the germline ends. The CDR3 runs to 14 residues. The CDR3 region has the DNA TGTGCCAGCAGCCCCGGACAGCCGAACACTGAAGCTTTCTTT. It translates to CASSPGQPNTEAFF.

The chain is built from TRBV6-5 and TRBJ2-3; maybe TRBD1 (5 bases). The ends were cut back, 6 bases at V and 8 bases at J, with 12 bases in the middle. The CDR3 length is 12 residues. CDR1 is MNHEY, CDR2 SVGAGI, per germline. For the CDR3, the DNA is TGTGCCAGCAGGGGGCGAGTGGGTACGCAGTATTTT. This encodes CASRGRVGTQYF.

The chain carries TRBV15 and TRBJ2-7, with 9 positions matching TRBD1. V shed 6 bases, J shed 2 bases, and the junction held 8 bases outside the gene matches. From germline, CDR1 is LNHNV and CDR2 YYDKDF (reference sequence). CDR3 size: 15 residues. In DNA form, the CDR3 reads TGTGCCACCAGTGAAAACAGGGGGCTTACCTACGAGCAGTACTTC. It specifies CATSENRGLTYEQYF.

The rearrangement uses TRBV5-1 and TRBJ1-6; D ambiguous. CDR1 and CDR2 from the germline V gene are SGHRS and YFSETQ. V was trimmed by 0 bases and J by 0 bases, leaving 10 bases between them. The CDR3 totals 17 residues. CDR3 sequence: CASSLGRGSSYNSPLHF. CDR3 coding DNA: TGCGCCAGCAGCTTGGGTCGCGGGAGCTCCTATAATTCACCCCTCCACTTT. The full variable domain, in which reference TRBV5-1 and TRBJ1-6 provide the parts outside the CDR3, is KAGVTQTPRYLIKTRGQQVTLSCSPISGHRSVSWYQQTPGQGLQFLFEYFSETQRNKGNFPGRFSGRQFSNSRSEMNVSTLELGDSALYLCASSLGRGSSYNSPLHFGNGTRLTVT.

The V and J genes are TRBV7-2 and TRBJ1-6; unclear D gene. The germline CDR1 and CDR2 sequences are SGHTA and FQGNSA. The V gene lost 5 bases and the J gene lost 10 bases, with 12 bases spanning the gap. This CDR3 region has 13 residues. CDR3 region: CASSPSQNSPLHF. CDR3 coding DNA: TGTGCCAGCAGCCCGTCCCAGAACTCACCCCTCCACTTT.

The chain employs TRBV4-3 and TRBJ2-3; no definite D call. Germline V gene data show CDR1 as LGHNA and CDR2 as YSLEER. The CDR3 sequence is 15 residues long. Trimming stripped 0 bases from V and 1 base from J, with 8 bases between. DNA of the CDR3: TGCGCCAGCAGCCAAGATCGGGTGGGCACAGATACGCAGTATTTT. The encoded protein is CASSQDRVGTDTQYF.

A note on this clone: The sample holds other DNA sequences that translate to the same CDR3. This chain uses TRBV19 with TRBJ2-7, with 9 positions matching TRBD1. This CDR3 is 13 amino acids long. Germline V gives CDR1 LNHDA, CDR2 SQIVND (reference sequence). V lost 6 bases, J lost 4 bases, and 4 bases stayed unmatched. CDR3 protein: CASSRDREYEQYF. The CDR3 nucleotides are TGTGCCAGTAGCCGGGACAGGGAATACGAGCAGTACTTC. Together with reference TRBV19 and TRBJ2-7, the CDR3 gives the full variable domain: DGGITQSPKYLFRKEGQNVTLSCEQNLNHDAMYWYRQDPGQGLRLIYYSQIVNDFQKGDIAEGYSVSREKKESFPLTVTSAQKNPTAFYLCASSRDREYEQYFGPGTRLTVT.

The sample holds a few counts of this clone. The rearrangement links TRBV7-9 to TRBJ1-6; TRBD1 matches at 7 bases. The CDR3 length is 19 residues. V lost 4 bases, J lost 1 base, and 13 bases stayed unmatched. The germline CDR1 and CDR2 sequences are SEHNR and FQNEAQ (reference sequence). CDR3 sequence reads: CASSSVQGGKASYNSPLHF. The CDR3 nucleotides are TGTGCCAGCAGCTCCGTTCAGGGGGGAAAAGCGTCCTATAATTCACCCCTCCACTTT.